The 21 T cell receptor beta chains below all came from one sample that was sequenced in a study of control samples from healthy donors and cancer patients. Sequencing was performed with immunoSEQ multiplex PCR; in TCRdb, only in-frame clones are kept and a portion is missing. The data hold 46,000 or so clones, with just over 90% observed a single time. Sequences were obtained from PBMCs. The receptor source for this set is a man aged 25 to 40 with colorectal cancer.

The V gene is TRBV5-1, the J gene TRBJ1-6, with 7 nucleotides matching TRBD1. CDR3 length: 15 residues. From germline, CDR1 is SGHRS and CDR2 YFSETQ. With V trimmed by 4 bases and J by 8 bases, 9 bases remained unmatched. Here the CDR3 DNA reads TGCGCCAGCAGCCAAGTAGGACAGGTGTATTCACCCCTCCACTTT. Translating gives CASSQVGQVYSPLHF.

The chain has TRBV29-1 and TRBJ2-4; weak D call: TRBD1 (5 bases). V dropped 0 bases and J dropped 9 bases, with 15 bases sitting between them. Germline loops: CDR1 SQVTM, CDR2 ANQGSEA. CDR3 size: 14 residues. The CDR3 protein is CSVEDHQGWRIQYF. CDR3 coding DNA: TGCAGCGTTGAAGATCACCAGGGTTGGCGCATTCAGTACTTC.

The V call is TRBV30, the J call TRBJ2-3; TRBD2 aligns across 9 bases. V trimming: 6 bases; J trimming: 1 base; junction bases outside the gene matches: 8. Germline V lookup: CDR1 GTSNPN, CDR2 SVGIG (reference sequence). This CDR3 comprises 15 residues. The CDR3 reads CACHGPSGGTDTQYF. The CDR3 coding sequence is TGTGCCTGTCACGGGCCTAGCGGGGGCACAGATACGCAGTATTTT.

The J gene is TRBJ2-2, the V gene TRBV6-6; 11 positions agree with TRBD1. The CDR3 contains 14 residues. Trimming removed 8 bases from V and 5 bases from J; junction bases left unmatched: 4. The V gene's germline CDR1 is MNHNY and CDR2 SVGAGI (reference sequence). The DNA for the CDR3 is TGTGCCAGCCACGGGACAGGGGGAACCGGGGAGCTGTTTTTT. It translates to CASHGTGGTGELFF.

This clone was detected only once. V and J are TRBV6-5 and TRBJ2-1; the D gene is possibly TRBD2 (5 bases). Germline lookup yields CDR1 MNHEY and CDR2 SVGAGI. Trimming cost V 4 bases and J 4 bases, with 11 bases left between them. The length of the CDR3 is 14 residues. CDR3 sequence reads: CASSSGELYNEQFF. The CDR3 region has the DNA TGTGCCAGCAGTTCCGGGGAACTATACAATGAGCAGTTCTTC.

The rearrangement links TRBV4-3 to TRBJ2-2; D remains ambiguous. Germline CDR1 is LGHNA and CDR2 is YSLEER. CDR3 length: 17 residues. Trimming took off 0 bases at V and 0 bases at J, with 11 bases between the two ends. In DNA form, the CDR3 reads TGCGCCAGCAGCCAAGATCCGGGCGCTGCGAACACCGGGGAGCTGTTTTTT. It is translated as CASSQDPGAANTGELFF.

In nucleotides, the CDR3 is TGTGCCACCAGCAGTGCATACCCAGGGTGGGGTTCCACAGATACGCAGTATTTT. It is translated as CATSSAYPGWGSTDTQYF. The rearrangement joins TRBV15 to TRBJ2-3; D is possibly TRBD1 (5 bases). CDR3 length: 18 residues. The germline CDR1 and CDR2 sequences are LNHNV and YYDKDF (reference sequence). V was shortened by 3 bases and J by 2 bases, with 21 bases between the two germline ends.

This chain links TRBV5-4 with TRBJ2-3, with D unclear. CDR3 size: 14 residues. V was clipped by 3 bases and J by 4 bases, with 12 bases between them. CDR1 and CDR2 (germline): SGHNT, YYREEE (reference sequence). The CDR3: CASSSSAAADTQYF. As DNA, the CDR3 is TGTGCCAGCAGCTCCTCGGCGGCCGCAGATACGCAGTATTTT.

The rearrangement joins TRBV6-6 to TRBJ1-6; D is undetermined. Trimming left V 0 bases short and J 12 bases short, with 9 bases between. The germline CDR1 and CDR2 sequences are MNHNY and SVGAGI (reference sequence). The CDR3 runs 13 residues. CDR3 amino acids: CASSYSSRGPLHF. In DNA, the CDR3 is TGTGCCAGCAGTTACTCGAGTCGGGGACCCCTCCACTTT.

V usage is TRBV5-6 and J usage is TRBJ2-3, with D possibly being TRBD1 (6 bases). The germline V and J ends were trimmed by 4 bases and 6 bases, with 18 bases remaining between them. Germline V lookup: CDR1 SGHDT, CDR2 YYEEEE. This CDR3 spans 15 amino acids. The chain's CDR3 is CASSRNQGGGDTQYF. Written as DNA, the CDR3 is TGTGCCAGCAGCCGGAATCAAGGGGGTGGGGATACGCAGTATTTT.

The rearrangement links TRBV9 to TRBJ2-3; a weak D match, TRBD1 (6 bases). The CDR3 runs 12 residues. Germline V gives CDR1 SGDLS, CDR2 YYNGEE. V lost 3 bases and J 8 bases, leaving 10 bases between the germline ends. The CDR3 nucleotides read TGTGCCAGCAGCGATCAAGGGGGTACGCAGTATTTT. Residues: CASSDQGGTQYF.

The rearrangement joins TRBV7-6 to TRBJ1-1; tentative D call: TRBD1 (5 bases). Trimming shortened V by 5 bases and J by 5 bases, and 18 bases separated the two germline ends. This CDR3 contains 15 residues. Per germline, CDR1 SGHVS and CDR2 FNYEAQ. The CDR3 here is CASSEGVGVETEAFF. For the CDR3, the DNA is TGTGCCAGCAGCGAAGGCGTAGGGGTTGAAACTGAAGCTTTCTTT.

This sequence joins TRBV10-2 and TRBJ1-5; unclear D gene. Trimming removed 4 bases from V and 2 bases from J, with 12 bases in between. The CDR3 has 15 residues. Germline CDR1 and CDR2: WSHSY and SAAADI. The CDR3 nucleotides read TGCGCCAGCAGTGGGCGGGAGGTCGGCAATCAGCCCCAGCATTTT. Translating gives CASSGREVGNQPQHF.

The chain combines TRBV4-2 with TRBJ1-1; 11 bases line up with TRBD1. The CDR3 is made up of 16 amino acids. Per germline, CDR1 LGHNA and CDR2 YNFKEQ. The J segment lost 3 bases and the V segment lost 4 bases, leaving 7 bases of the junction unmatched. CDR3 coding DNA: TGTGCCAGCAGCCCGACAGGACAGGGGGCTTACACTGAAGCTTTCTTT. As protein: CASSPTGQGAYTEAFF.

The CDR3 here is CASSLGQGSWSPLHF. The CDR3 DNA sequence: TGTGCCAGCAGTTTAGGACAAGGTAGTTGGTCACCCCTCCACTTT. The genes are TRBV27 and TRBJ1-6, with D maybe TRBD1 (5 bases). CDR1 is MNHEY and CDR2 is SMNVEV in the germline V gene (reference sequence). Trimming pared 2 bases from V and 10 bases from J, leaving 15 bases between. The CDR3 sequence is 15 residues long.

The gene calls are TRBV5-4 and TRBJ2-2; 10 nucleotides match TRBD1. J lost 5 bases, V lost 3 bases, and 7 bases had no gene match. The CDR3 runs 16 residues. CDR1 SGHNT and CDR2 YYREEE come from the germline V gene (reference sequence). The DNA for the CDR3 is TGTGCCAGCAGCTCCGGGACAGGGGAAGGGACCGGGGAGCTGTTTTTT. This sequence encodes CASSSGTGEGTGELFF.

As DNA, the CDR3 is TGTGCCAGCAGTTACTCGGGGGGCCTGAACACTGAAGCTTTCTTT. Its translation: CASSYSGGLNTEAFF. The rearrangement links TRBV6-2 or TRBV6-3 to TRBJ1-1; perhaps TRBD1 as D (6 bases). Trimming shortened V by 0 bases and J by 0 bases, and 8 bases separated the two germline ends. The CDR3 extends over 15 amino acids. Germline assignment: CDR1 MNHEY and CDR2 SVGEGT.

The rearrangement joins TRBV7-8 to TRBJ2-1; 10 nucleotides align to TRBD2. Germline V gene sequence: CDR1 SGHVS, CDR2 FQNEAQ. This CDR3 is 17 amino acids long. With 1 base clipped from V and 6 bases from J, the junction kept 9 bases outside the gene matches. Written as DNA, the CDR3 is TGTGCCAGCAGCTTAGTTCCTCCTAGCGGGGGAGTCAATGAGCAGTTCTTC. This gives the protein CASSLVPPSGGVNEQFF.

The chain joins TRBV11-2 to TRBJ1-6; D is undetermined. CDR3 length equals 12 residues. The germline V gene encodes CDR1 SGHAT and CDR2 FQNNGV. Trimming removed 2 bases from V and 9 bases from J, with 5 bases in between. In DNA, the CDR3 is TGTGCCAGCAGCTTAATTCGTTCACCCCTCCACTTT. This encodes CASSLIRSPLHF.

The DNA for the CDR3 is TGTGCCAGCAGCTCGGGGGCCCCCTACGAGCAGTACTTC. It codes for CASSSGAPYEQYF. This chain links TRBV7-2 with TRBJ2-7, with D possibly called TRBD1 or TRBD2 (6 bases each). From germline, CDR1 is SGHTA and CDR2 FQGNSA. V lost 4 bases and J 2 bases, leaving 9 bases between the germline ends. The CDR3 covers 13 residues.

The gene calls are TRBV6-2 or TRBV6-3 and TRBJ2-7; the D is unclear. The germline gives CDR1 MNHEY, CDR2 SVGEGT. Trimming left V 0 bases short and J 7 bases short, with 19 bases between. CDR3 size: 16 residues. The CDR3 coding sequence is TGTGCCAGCAGTTACTCACAGATAATCCTACGTGGGGAGCAGTACTTC. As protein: CASSYSQIILRGEQYF.